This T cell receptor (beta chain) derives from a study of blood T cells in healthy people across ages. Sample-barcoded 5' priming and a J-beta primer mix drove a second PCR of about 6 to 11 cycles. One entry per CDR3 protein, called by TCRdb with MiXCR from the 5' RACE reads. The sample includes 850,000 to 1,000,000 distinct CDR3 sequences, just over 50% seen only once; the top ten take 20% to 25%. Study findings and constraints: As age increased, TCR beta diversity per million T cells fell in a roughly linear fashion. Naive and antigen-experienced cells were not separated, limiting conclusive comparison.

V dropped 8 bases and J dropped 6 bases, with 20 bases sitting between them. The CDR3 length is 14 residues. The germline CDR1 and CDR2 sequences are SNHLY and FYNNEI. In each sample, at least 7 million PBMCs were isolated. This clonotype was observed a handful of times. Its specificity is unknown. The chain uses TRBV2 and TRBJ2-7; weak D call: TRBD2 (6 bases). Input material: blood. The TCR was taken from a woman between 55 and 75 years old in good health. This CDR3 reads CASGLGLASTEQYF. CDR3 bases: TGTGCCAGCGGTCTCGGGCTAGCGAGCACCGAGCAGTACTTC.